A selection of T cell receptor beta chains follows, all from one sample in a study of blood T cells in healthy people across ages. TCRdb analysed the 5' RACE reads with MiXCR anew, one entry per CDR3 protein. The sample yields under 1,000,000 distinct CDR3 sequences, roughly 40% seen once. The sequencing input was blood. Receptor source: a man in his late teens or twenties in good health. The CDR3 runs from the conserved cysteine through the conserved F or W. The order of the fields is V gene, J gene, D gene, clone size, CDR3 protein, CDR3 DNA. A D gene is named only where the DNA matches it firmly. Size is stated for part of the rows, as once, few or many counts, or as a class when the clone is expanded.

V gene: TRBV25-1; J gene: TRBJ2-1; D gene: .; clone size: .; CDR3 protein: CASSEVPRERFF; CDR3 DNA: TGTGCCAGCAGTGAAGTCCCTAGGGAGCGGTTCTTC
V gene: TRBV6-2/TRBV6-3; J gene: TRBJ1-1; D gene: .; clone size: many; CDR3 protein: CASRWSTEAFF; CDR3 DNA: TGTGCCAGCCGTTGGAGCACTGAAGCTTTCTTT
V gene: TRBV7-2; J gene: TRBJ1-1; D gene: .; clone size: .; CDR3 protein: CAAEGSPGTEAFF; CDR3 DNA: TGTGCCGCAGAAGGGAGCCCCGGCACTGAAGCTTTCTTT
V gene: TRBV5-1; J gene: TRBJ2-1; D gene: TRBD2; clone size: .; CDR3 protein: CASSTGTSGGGDEQFF; CDR3 DNA: TGCGCCAGCAGCACCGGGACTAGCGGGGGCGGTGATGAGCAGTTCTTC
V gene: TRBV27; J gene: TRBJ2-7; D gene: TRBD1; clone size: .; CDR3 protein: CASSFRGQSSYEQYF; CDR3 DNA: TGTGCCAGCAGTTTTAGGGGACAGAGCTCCTACGAGCAGTACTTC
V gene: TRBV2; J gene: TRBJ1-6; D gene: .; clone size: .; CDR3 protein: CASSARPGGTNNSPLHF; CDR3 DNA: TGTGCCAGCAGTGCAAGGCCTGGGGGGACAAATAATTCACCCCTCCACTTT
V gene: TRBV14; J gene: TRBJ2-3; D gene: TRBD1; clone size: .; CDR3 protein: CASSQDPGTGGVTDTQYF; CDR3 DNA: TGTGCCAGCAGCCAAGATCCCGGGACAGGGGGCGTCACAGATACGCAGTATTTT
V gene: TRBV5-6; J gene: TRBJ2-1; D gene: .; clone size: .; CDR3 protein: CASSAIEGRWDNEQFF; CDR3 DNA: TGTGCCAGCAGCGCAATCGAGGGGCGCTGGGACAATGAGCAGTTCTTC
V gene: TRBV7-6; J gene: TRBJ2-5; D gene: TRBD2; clone size: few; CDR3 protein: CASSFGGEISETQYF; CDR3 DNA: TGTGCCAGCAGCTTTGGGGGGGAAATCTCGGAGACCCAGTACTTC
V gene: TRBV6-2/TRBV6-3; J gene: TRBJ2-3; D gene: TRBD2; clone size: .; CDR3 protein: CASRNPGTSRPDTQYF; CDR3 DNA: TGTGCCAGCAGAAACCCCGGGACTAGCCGCCCAGATACGCAGTATTTT
V gene: TRBV12-3/TRBV12-4; J gene: TRBJ1-6; D gene: .; clone size: .; CDR3 protein: CASRVENSPLHF; CDR3 DNA: TGTGCCAGCAGGGTCGAAAATTCACCCCTCCACTTT
V gene: TRBV7-9; J gene: TRBJ1-6; D gene: .; clone size: .; CDR3 protein: CASRPGTNYNSPLHF; CDR3 DNA: TGTGCCAGCAGACCCGGGACTAACTATAATTCACCCCTCCACTTT
V gene: TRBV5-1; J gene: TRBJ2-3; D gene: TRBD2; clone size: many; CDR3 protein: CASSPGTSALSTDTQYF; CDR3 DNA: TGCGCCAGCAGCCCCGGGACTAGCGCCCTTAGCACAGATACGCAGTATTTT
V gene: TRBV6-2/TRBV6-3; J gene: TRBJ2-7; D gene: .; clone size: .; CDR3 protein: CASSYLAGPTYEQYF; CDR3 DNA: TGTGCCAGCAGTTATCTGGCAGGACCAACCTACGAGCAGTACTTC
V gene: TRBV4-1; J gene: TRBJ2-2; D gene: .; clone size: .; CDR3 protein: CASSHDLTGGELFF; CDR3 DNA: TGCGCCAGCAGCCATGATTTGACAGGCGGGGAGCTGTTTTTT
V gene: TRBV20-1; J gene: TRBJ1-1; D gene: .; clone size: .; CDR3 protein: CSAKGFRVGAFF; CDR3 DNA: TGCAGTGCCAAGGGGTTCAGGGTAGGAGCTTTCTTT
V gene: TRBV5-6; J gene: TRBJ1-1; D gene: .; clone size: .; CDR3 protein: CASSYTGATEAFF; CDR3 DNA: TGTGCCAGCAGCTACACAGGCGCCACTGAAGCTTTCTTT
V gene: TRBV6-5; J gene: TRBJ1-6; D gene: .; clone size: .; CDR3 protein: CASSYSGISPLHF; CDR3 DNA: TGTGCCAGCAGTTACTCTGGAATTTCACCCCTCCACTTT
V gene: TRBV5-1; J gene: TRBJ1-2; D gene: .; clone size: few; CDR3 protein: CASSLEGTNGYTF; CDR3 DNA: TGCGCCAGCAGCTTGGAGGGCACAAATGGCTACACCTTC
V gene: TRBV6-5; J gene: TRBJ1-1; D gene: .; clone size: few; CDR3 protein: CASSYFTGNTEAFF; CDR3 DNA: TGTGCCAGCAGTTACTTCACAGGAAACACTGAAGCTTTCTTT
V gene: TRBV6-2/TRBV6-3; J gene: TRBJ2-1; D gene: .; clone size: .; CDR3 protein: CASSYLLGEGEQFF; CDR3 DNA: TGTGCCAGCAGTTACCTTCTCGGGGAAGGTGAGCAGTTCTTC
V gene: TRBV10-3; J gene: TRBJ2-7; D gene: TRBD2; clone size: .; CDR3 protein: CAISDTSGGTYEQYF; CDR3 DNA: TGTGCCATCAGTGACACTAGCGGGGGGACCTACGAGCAGTACTTC
V gene: TRBV4-1; J gene: TRBJ1-6; D gene: .; clone size: .; CDR3 protein: CASSPSPASSYNSPLHF; CDR3 DNA: TGCGCCAGCAGCCCCAGTCCTGCGAGCTCCTATAATTCACCCCTCCACTTT
V gene: TRBV12-3/TRBV12-4; J gene: TRBJ1-5; D gene: .; clone size: .; CDR3 protein: CASSSDRTAYSNQPQHF; CDR3 DNA: TGTGCCAGCAGTTCCGACCGGACAGCTTATAGCAATCAGCCCCAGCATTTT
V gene: TRBV20-1; J gene: TRBJ2-2; D gene: .; clone size: many; CDR3 protein: CSASDRGAGAGELFF; CDR3 DNA: TGCAGTGCTAGTGATCGGGGGGCGGGGGCCGGGGAGCTGTTTTTT
V gene: TRBV20-1; J gene: TRBJ2-7; D gene: .; clone size: .; CDR3 protein: CSARAGETWNEQYF; CDR3 DNA: TGCAGTGCTAGAGCGGGGGAAACGTGGAATGAGCAGTACTTC
V gene: TRBV29-1; J gene: TRBJ1-5; D gene: TRBD1; clone size: .; CDR3 protein: CSGQTGVGQPQHF; CDR3 DNA: TGCAGCGGACAAACAGGGGTCGGTCAGCCCCAGCATTTT